This is a list of T cell receptor beta chains from one sample in a study of T cell responses to AZD1222 COVID-19 vaccine. Measured with immunoSEQ multiplex PCR; TCRdb has only the in-frame clones, and not every one. The repertoire consists of around 180,000 clones, with 80% to 90% occurring once and the leading ten covering 7.7%. Sequenced here: peripheral blood, sampled on day 0 of AZD1222 vaccination. The receptor set was obtained from an adult in good health. The CDR3 runs from the conserved cysteine through the conserved F or W. The D gene is left open where the match is weak. Size is stated for part of the rows, as once, few or many counts, or as a class when the clone is expanded.

abundance,j_gene,v_gene,d_gene,CDR3nt,CDR3aa
few,TRBJ1-3,TRBV28,NA,TGTGCCAGCAGTTGGGTAGCTCACTCTGGAAACACCATATATTTT,CASSWVAHSGNTIYF
NA,TRBJ1-6,TRBV6-5,NA,TGTGCCAGCATCGAAATGACAGGCGATAATTCACCCCTCCACTTT,CASIEMTGDNSPLHF
NA,TRBJ2-1,TRBV3-1/TRBV3-2,TRBD2,TGTGCCAGCAGCCATGGTAGCGGGCACAATGAGCAGTTCTTC,CASSHGSGHNEQFF
NA,TRBJ2-3,TRBV7-7,NA,TGTGCCAGCAGCTTAGGTCGGGAAGATACGCAGTATTTT,CASSLGREDTQYF
NA,TRBJ2-1,TRBV11-2,NA,TGTGCCAGCAGCTTAACGAGGTCGGTAGAGCAGTTCTTC,CASSLTRSVEQFF
NA,TRBJ2-7,TRBV28,TRBD2,TGTGCCAGCAGTTCGGGACTAGCGGGGGTGGAGGAGCAGTACTTC,CASSSGLAGVEEQYF
NA,TRBJ2-2,TRBV6-5,NA,TGTGCCAGCAGCCGTACAGACACCGGGGAGCTGTTTTTT,CASSRTDTGELFF
NA,TRBJ1-2,TRBV2,NA,TGTGCCAGCAGTGAAGCGCTCAGGGGCTCCCTTCCATACACCTTC,CASSEALRGSLPYTF
once,TRBJ2-3,TRBV6-5,NA,TGTGCCAGCAGTTACTCCAGGAGCCCAGATACGCAGTATTTT,CASSYSRSPDTQYF
NA,TRBJ1-6,TRBV5-1,NA,TGCGCCAGCAACCTCGGGGGTCTAACCTCACCCCTCCACTTT,CASNLGGLTSPLHF
NA,TRBJ1-3,TRBV6-8,TRBD1,TGTGCCAGCAGTTCTAGGGGGCGCTCTGGAAACACCATATATTTT,CASSSRGRSGNTIYF
NA,TRBJ1-1,TRBV19,NA,TGTGCCAGTAGTAGAGAAGGCCTACGAGAAGCTTTCTTT,CASSREGLREAFF
NA,TRBJ1-4,TRBV28,NA,TGTGCCAGCAGTACAGGATCCTACGAAAAACTGTTTTTT,CASSTGSYEKLFF
NA,TRBJ2-7,TRBV4-1,TRBD2,TGCGCCAGCAGCCAAGTTCTAGCGGGGGGCTCCTACGAGCAGTACTTC,CASSQVLAGGSYEQYF
once,TRBJ2-3,TRBV24-1,TRBD1,TGTGCCACCAGTGATGTGAGACAGGGGGCCGCAGATACGCAGTATTTT,CATSDVRQGAADTQYF
NA,TRBJ2-1,TRBV7-2,NA,TGTGCCAGCAGCTTAGCGGGTTTCCGAAATGAGCAGTTCTTC,CASSLAGFRNEQFF
NA,TRBJ1-5,TRBV4-1,NA,TGCGCCAGCAGCCAAGAACGAAATCAGCCCCAGCATTTT,CASSQERNQPQHF
NA,TRBJ2-7,TRBV30,NA,TGTGCCTGGAGTGTACGGGCGGGTGAGGAGCAGTACTTC,CAWSVRAGEEQYF
NA,TRBJ1-5,TRBV19,TRBD1,TGTGCCAGTAGCTCCGGGACAGGGGGGAATCAGCCCCAGCATTTT,CASSSGTGGNQPQHF
NA,TRBJ2-7,TRBV5-6,TRBD1,TGTGCCAGCAGGGCTACAGGGGGAGCCTACGAGCAGTACTTC,CASRATGGAYEQYF
NA,TRBJ2-1,TRBV2,TRBD2,TGTGCCAGCACTACCGGGACTAGCGGGGACATCTCCTACAATGAGCAGTTCTTC,CASTTGTSGDISYNEQFF
NA,TRBJ1-2,TRBV5-4,NA,TGTGCCAGCAGCTTGGCCGGCGGCGAAGCCTATGGCTACACCTTC,CASSLAGGEAYGYTF
NA,TRBJ2-1,TRBV3-1/TRBV3-2,NA,TGTGCCAGCAGCCAAGCCGGGGGCCGTGGTGAGCAGTTCTTC,CASSQAGGRGEQFF
NA,TRBJ1-5,TRBV6-5,NA,TGTGCCAGCACTGTCGGGGATCAGCCCCAGCATTTT,CASTVGDQPQHF
NA,TRBJ2-7,TRBV30,TRBD1,TGTGCCTGGGACCAGGGGGCCTACGAGCAGTACTTC,CAWDQGAYEQYF
NA,TRBJ1-3,TRBV2,TRBD1,TGTGCCAGCAGTACGGGACAGGGCTCTGGAAACACCATATATTTT,CASSTGQGSGNTIYF
NA,TRBJ2-1,TRBV18,TRBD1,TGTGCCAGCTCACCACCGGCAGGGGGAGATGAGCAGTTCTTC,CASSPPAGGDEQFF
NA,TRBJ2-2,TRBV11-2,NA,TGTGCCAGCAGCTCCGGATCGAACACCGGGGAGCTGTTTTTT,CASSSGSNTGELFF
NA,TRBJ1-1,TRBV10-3,NA,TGTGCCATCAGTGGAGGCTTGGTGACTGAAGCTTTCTTT,CAISGGLVTEAFF
once,TRBJ2-3,TRBV10-3,TRBD2,TGTGCCATCAGTAAGGACTTGAGCGGGGGAGATACGCAGTATTTT,CAISKDLSGGDTQYF
NA,TRBJ2-5,TRBV5-6,NA,TGTGCCAGCAGCCCAAGCGGGACAAACCAAGAGACCCAGTACTTC,CASSPSGTNQETQYF
NA,TRBJ2-7,TRBV12-5,NA,TGTGCTAGTGCCTCGAGGGGGGAGCAGTACTTC,CASASRGEQYF
NA,TRBJ1-2,TRBV18,NA,TGTGCCAGCTCACCCGAACACGGCTACACCTTC,CASSPEHGYTF
NA,TRBJ1-1,TRBV5-4,NA,TGTGCCAGCAGCTTGGACCCCCAGGTGAACACTGAAGCTTTCTTT,CASSLDPQVNTEAFF
NA,TRBJ2-3,TRBV6-2/TRBV6-3,TRBD2,TGTGCCAGCAGTTACTCCGAAGCGGGGGGGCGGGATACGCAGTATTTT,CASSYSEAGGRDTQYF
once,TRBJ1-2,TRBV28,TRBD1,TGTGCCAGCAGTTTAAACAGGGGGCAAGGCTACACCTTC,CASSLNRGQGYTF
once,TRBJ2-5,TRBV2,NA,TGTGCCAGCAGTGAAGGGGGTGGGGAGACCCAGTACTTC,CASSEGGGETQYF
once,TRBJ1-2,TRBV7-9,NA,TGTGCCAGCAGCTCGGGACCATCGTTTCTTGAGGGCTACACCTTC,CASSSGPSFLEGYTF
NA,TRBJ1-1,TRBV27,TRBD1,TGTGCCAGCAGTCCCTCTCGGACAGGGCTCATGAACACTGAAGCTTTCTTT,CASSPSRTGLMNTEAFF
NA,TRBJ1-2,TRBV6-5,NA,TGTGCCAGCAGTTACACGACCGGACGTCACCCCTATGGCTACACCTTC,CASSYTTGRHPYGYTF
NA,TRBJ1-3,TRBV19,NA,TGTGCCATCGAGGCAGGCTCTGGAAACACCATATATTTT,CAIEAGSGNTIYF